These 30 T cell receptor beta chains share one sample of origin, sequenced in a study of CD8+CD57+ T cells in acquired aplastic anemia. TCR beta VDJ and CDR3 profiles were obtained from a genomic DNA template. MiXCR was run by TCRdb on the reads, yielding one entry per CDR3 protein. The sample carries some 220,000 distinct CDR3 sequences, 34% recorded once. Specimen: sorted CD4+, CD8+, or CD8+CD57+ T cells (not recorded which) from PBMCs. The origin of the receptors is a human donor in good health, serving as a control.

Comments on this clonotype: This may be a read error, as it is one base from a much larger clone. This chain links TRBV9 with TRBJ2-5; no definite D call. This CDR3 has 15 amino acids. Trimming pared 1 base from V and 9 bases from J, leaving 19 bases between. The germline V gene encodes CDR1 SGDLS and CDR2 YYNGEE. The CDR3 DNA follows: TGTGCCAGCAGCGTACTTCCGATCGACTCTGGGGCCCAGTACTTC. Translated: CASSVLPIDSGAQYF. The full variable domain, completed using reference TRBV9 and TRBJ2-5, is DSGVTQTPKHLITATGQRVTLRCSPRSGDLSVYWYQQSLDQGLQFLIQYYNGEERAKGNILERFSAQQFPDLHSELNLSSLELGDSALYFCASSVLPIDSGAQYFGPGTRLLVL.

A note on this clonotype: A read error may be the cause here, since a much bigger clone is one base away. This chain uses TRBV9 with TRBJ2-7, with unresolved D. The CDR3 length is 13 residues. V gave up 3 bases and J gave up 6 bases, with 13 bases separating them. The germline V gene encodes CDR1 SGDLS and CDR2 YYNGEE. Written as DNA, the CDR3 is TGTGCCAGCAGCGCCCCTGTCCGGAGCGAGCAGTACTTC. This encodes CASSAPVRSEQYF. The full variable domain, rest sourced from reference TRBV9 and TRBJ2-7, is DSGVTQTPKHLITATGQRVTLRCSPRSGDLSVYWYQQSLDQGLQFLIQYYNGEERAKGNILERFSAQQFPDLHSELNLSSLELGDSALYFCASSAPVRSEQYFGPGTRLTVT.

V usage is TRBV2 and J usage is TRBJ2-6, with D hard to call. Trimming shortened V by 6 bases and J by 3 bases, and 9 bases separated the two germline ends. The CDR3 length is 14 residues. Germline-derived CDR1 and CDR2 are SNHLY and FYNNEI. CDR3 nucleotide sequence: TGTGCCAGCAGATGGGTGAATGGGGCCAACGTCCTGACTTTC. Residues: CASRWVNGANVLTF.

The chain couples TRBV24-1 to TRBJ1-2; D is possibly TRBD1 (5 bases). The germline V gene has CDR1 KGHDR and CDR2 SFDVKD. Trimming took 2 bases from V and 2 from J, leaving 8 bases between them. The CDR3 sequence is 14 residues long. DNA of the CDR3: TGTGCCACCAGTGATTCATGGGGCAACTATGGCTACACCTTC. This translates into CATSDSWGNYGYTF.

This clonotype came up many times. The chain employs TRBV19 and TRBJ1-2, with D perhaps TRBD1 (5 bases). V was pared by 3 bases and J by 4 bases, with 21 bases between. The CDR3 has 17 residues. Germline loops: CDR1 LNHDA, CDR2 SQIVND (reference sequence). This CDR3 reads CASSISPGTTAVYGYTF. Here the CDR3 DNA reads TGTGCCAGTAGTATCTCCCCAGGTACGACAGCTGTCTATGGCTACACCTTC.

Ten or more counts support this clonotype. The chain couples TRBV4-1 to TRBJ2-7; possibly TRBD1 for D (5 bases). Looked up from germline, CDR1 is MGHRA and CDR2 is YSYEKL. CDR3 size: 14 residues. Trimming removed 1 base at V and 3 bases at J, with 10 bases between. The CDR3 region has the DNA TGCGCCAGCAGCCAAGGTAGACAGCGCTACGAGCAGTACTTC. It translates to CASSQGRQRYEQYF.

This clonotype was counted at least ten times. The chain links TRBV20-1 to TRBJ2-7; perhaps D is TRBD1 or TRBD2 (6 bases each). The length of the CDR3 is 18 residues. CDR1 is DFQATT, CDR2 SNEGSKA, per germline (reference sequence). V lost 1 base and J lost 6, with 28 bases in between. The CDR3 DNA follows: TGCAGTGCTAGAGTTGACAACCTCGATCACTGGAGGGGGGTCGAGCAGTACTTC. This sequence encodes CSARVDNLDHWRGVEQYF.

This clonotype was counted at least ten times. Here the CDR3 reads CASSLVETSLLETQYF. The CDR3 region has the DNA TGTGCCAGCAGCTTAGTCGAGACATCATTGTTAGAGACCCAGTACTTC. The chain employs TRBV11-2 and TRBJ2-5, with D unclear. The CDR3 runs to 16 residues. Trimming took off 1 base at V and 4 bases at J, with 16 bases between the two ends. The germline gives CDR1 SGHAT, CDR2 FQNNGV. The whole variable domain, filled in from reference TRBV11-2 and TRBJ2-5, reads EAGVAQSPRYKIIEKRQSVAFWCNPISGHATLYWYQQILGQGPKLLIQFQNNGVVDDSQLPKDRFSAERLKGVDSTLKIQPAKLEDSAVYLCASSLVETSLLETQYFGPGTRLLVL.

This clonotype has at least ten counts. The chain combines TRBV20-1 with TRBJ2-3; possible D gene TRBD2, 5 bases. Germline CDR1 and CDR2: DFQATT and SNEGSKA (reference sequence). This CDR3 contains 13 residues. CDR3 region: CRVGSPSTDTQYF. The DNA for the CDR3 is TGCAGAGTGGGGAGCCCTAGCACAGATACGCAGTATTTT.

The sample holds many counts of this clonotype. The rearrangement uses TRBV5-1 and TRBJ2-5; TRBD1 aligns across 7 bases. CDR1 and CDR2 from the germline V gene are SGHRS and YFSETQ. V shed 0 bases and J 2 bases; nucleotides not matched to a gene: 4. The CDR3 sequence is 15 residues long. CDR3 region: CASSLVGQSQETQYF. CDR3 DNA sequence: TGCGCCAGCAGCTTGGTGGGACAGTCGCAAGAGACCCAGTACTTC.

This clonotype was observed at least ten times. The chain uses TRBV2 and TRBJ1-5, with TRBD1 matching 7 bases. V lost 4 bases and J lost 6; bases outside the gene matches: 9. The CDR3 has 15 amino acids. Germline values: CDR1 SNHLY, CDR2 FYNNEI. In DNA, the CDR3 is TGTGCCAGCAGTGCTTCGACAGGGTCAATTCAGCCCCAGCATTTT. It codes for CASSASTGSIQPQHF.

At least ten counts were recorded for this clonotype. The chain uses TRBV11-2 and TRBJ2-7; TRBD1 or TRBD2 may be the D gene (5 bases each). Germline loops: CDR1 SGHAT, CDR2 FQNNGV. The CDR3 consists of 14 residues. The V end was cut by 3 bases, the J end by 2 bases, with 11 bases between. The CDR3 loop is CASSLVGRPYEQYF. DNA of the CDR3: TGTGCCAGCAGCTTGGTGGGACGACCCTACGAGCAGTACTTC.

This clonotype has a handful of counts. The rearrangement uses TRBV29-1 and TRBJ1-3; tentatively, D is TRBD1 (5 bases). The V gene's germline CDR1 is SQVTM and CDR2 ANQGSEA. The CDR3 is 14 residues long. Deletions cut 7 bases from V and 3 bases from J, with 16 bases between. The CDR3 protein is CSGLRDLDGNTIYF. The CDR3 nucleotides are TGCAGCGGACTCAGGGATCTCGATGGAAACACCATATATTTT.

This clonotype was found a few times. The J gene is TRBJ1-2, the V gene TRBV7-3; TRBD1 agrees at 8 bases. The CDR3 length is 15 residues. Trimming at V came to 5 bases and at J to 8 bases, leaving 13 bases not matched to a gene. Germline CDR1 SGHTA, CDR2 FQGTGA. The CDR3, as DNA: TGTGCCAGCAGCCCACAGGGGGAATACAATATAGGCTACACCTTC. This encodes CASSPQGEYNIGYTF.

This clonotype showed up just a few times. The chain links TRBV10-3 to TRBJ2-3, with 7 bases aligning to TRBD1. Trimming at V came to 10 bases and at J to 0 bases, leaving 10 bases not matched to a gene. The CDR3 sequence is 15 residues long. Germline V lookup: CDR1 ENHRY, CDR2 SYGVKD. The CDR3 here is CASRGQKHSTDTQYF. CDR3 nucleotide sequence: TGTGCCAGCAGGGGACAGAAACATAGCACAGATACGCAGTATTTT.

This clonotype has ten or more counts. The chain recombines TRBV2 with TRBJ1-5, with D perhaps TRBD1 (5 bases). In germline, CDR1 is SNHLY, CDR2 FYNNEI. V shed 6 bases and J shed 1 base, with 13 bases lying between them. This CDR3 comprises 15 residues. CDR3 DNA sequence: TGTGCCAGCAGCGCAGGGTGGACCAGCAATCAGCCCCAGCATTTT. As protein: CASSAGWTSNQPQHF.

This clonotype was observed once. One end of the junction is discordant with germline, which a read error may explain. This rearrangement joins TRBV5-1 to TRBJ2-7, with 8 bases lining up with TRBD1. This CDR3 spans 16 amino acids. Germline V gene data show CDR1 as SGHRS and CDR2 as YFSETQ. CDR3 in amino acids: CASSLQYGTGSNEQYF. CDR3 sequence (DNA): TGCGCCAGCAGCTTGCAATATGGGACAGGCTCCAACGAGCAGTACTTC.

A remark on this clonotype: A read error may be the cause here, since a much bigger clone is one base away. This chain links TRBV11-1 with TRBJ2-3; tentatively, D is TRBD1 (5 bases). The length of the CDR3 is 14 residues. Germline lookup yields CDR1 SGHAT and CDR2 FQDESV (reference sequence). This CDR3 reads CASSPRFSTGTQYF. In DNA form, the CDR3 reads TGTGCCAGCAGCCCCAGGTTTAGCACAGGTACGCAGTATTTT.

The V and J genes are TRBV19 and TRBJ1-2; D possibly corresponds to TRBD1 (5 bases). CDR3 size: 12 residues. Germline V gene lookup returns CDR1 LNHDA and CDR2 SQIVND (reference sequence). The CDR3 region has the DNA TGTGTCAGCTCGGACGGGGGTTTAGGCTACACCTTC. Amino acid sequence: CVSSDGGLGYTF.

V gene TRBV7-2 combines with J gene TRBJ2-5; maybe TRBD2 (5 bases). Germline V gene sequence: CDR1 SGHTA, CDR2 FQGNSA. The length of the CDR3 is 16 residues. Trimming shortened V by 3 bases and J by 0 bases, and 14 bases separated the two germline ends. The CDR3 loop is CASSFAGDLYQETQYF. The CDR3 coding sequence is TGTGCCAGCAGCTTCGCCGGGGATCTGTACCAAGAGACCCAGTACTTC.

This clonotype was recorded many times. The CDR3 sequence: CASSLQGAFSDTQYF. The CDR3 DNA reads TGTGCCAGCAGCCTACAGGGGGCCTTCTCAGATACGCAGTATTTT. This chain uses TRBV7-2 with TRBJ2-3, with 9 positions matching TRBD1. The V gene's germline CDR1 is SGHTA and CDR2 FQGNSA. The CDR3 has 15 residues. The V gene end was trimmed by 5 bases and the J gene end by 4 bases; junction bases not matched to a gene: 7.

The sample holds a few counts of this clonotype. The rearrangement uses TRBV6-1 and TRBJ2-7; the match to TRBD1 covers 9 bases. This CDR3 spans 15 amino acids. The J segment lost 3 bases and the V segment lost 1 base, leaving 4 bases of the junction unmatched. Germline V lookup: CDR1 MNHNS, CDR2 SASEGT. The CDR3 loop reads CASSEGGTGYYEQYF. In DNA, the CDR3 is TGTGCCAGCAGTGAAGGGGGGACAGGGTACTACGAGCAGTACTTC.

The V call is TRBV9, the J call TRBJ2-1; TRBD2 aligns across 8 bases. V lost 2 bases, J lost 4 bases, and 8 bases stayed unmatched. Germline V gene data show CDR1 as SGDLS and CDR2 as YYNGEE. This CDR3 contains 16 residues. The CDR3 DNA reads TGTGCCAGCAGCGTGGGGGTCACTAGCGGATACAATGAGCAGTTCTTC. This gives the protein CASSVGVTSGYNEQFF. Full variable domain (outside the CDR3, taken from reference TRBV9 and TRBJ2-1): DSGVTQTPKHLITATGQRVTLRCSPRSGDLSVYWYQQSLDQGLQFLIQYYNGEERAKGNILERFSAQQFPDLHSELNLSSLELGDSALYFCASSVGVTSGYNEQFFGPGTRLTVL.

This clonotype was counted ten times or more. The chain couples TRBV20-1 to TRBJ2-2; perhaps TRBD1 as D (5 bases). V gave up 5 bases and J gave up 4 bases, with 11 bases separating them. This CDR3 has 13 amino acids. Germline loops: CDR1 DFQATT, CDR2 SNEGSKA (reference sequence). CDR3 protein: CSAGVDSTGELFF. CDR3 bases: TGCAGTGCTGGGGTAGACAGCACCGGGGAGCTGTTTTTT.

With respect to this clonotype: A much larger clone lies a single base off, so this may be a read error. The chain links TRBV7-2 to TRBJ1-2; no clear D gene. With 5 bases removed from V and 4 bases from J, the gap between germline ends came to 14 bases. The CDR3 totals 14 residues. Germline V CDR1 and CDR2: SGHTA, FQGNSA. This chain's CDR3 is CASSPMGRVYGYTF. CDR3 bases: TGTGCCAGCAGCCCTATGGGGAGAGTCTATGGCTACACCTTC.

Regarding this clonotype: A much larger clonotype is one base distant, so this may be a read error. The genes are TRBV12-3 or TRBV12-4 and TRBJ1-1, with 11 bases aligning to TRBD1. The CDR3 has 15 residues. CDR3 nucleotide sequence: TGTGCCAGCAGCGACGGACAGGGGGCTGACACTGAAGCTCTCTTT. The encoded protein is CASSDGQGADTEALF.

This clonotype has at least ten counts. This chain joins TRBV5-1 and TRBJ2-7; 9 bases map to TRBD1. Germline CDR1 reads SGHRS; CDR2 reads YFSETQ. There are 14 residues in the CDR3. V lost 8 bases to trimming and J lost 7 bases; unmatched junction nucleotides: 13. CDR3 nucleotides: TGCGCCAGTTCTATACCCGGGACAGGGCGAGAGCAGTACTTC. The encoded protein is CASSIPGTGREQYF.

This clonotype was observed at least ten times. This chain connects TRBV7-3 to TRBJ2-2; D not certain. Per germline, CDR1 SGHTA and CDR2 FQGTGA. V lost 0 bases to trimming and J lost 6 bases, with 8 bases between them. The CDR3 totals 14 residues. The CDR3 region is CASSLTGLSGELFF. The CDR3 region has the DNA TGTGCCAGCAGCTTAACGGGTCTCTCCGGGGAGCTGTTTTTT.

This clonotype has a count of ten or more. The V call is TRBV19, the J call TRBJ1-2; maybe TRBD1 (6 bases). Trimming took 4 bases from V and 3 from J, leaving 15 bases between them. CDR3 size: 15 residues. CDR1 LNHDA and CDR2 SQIVND come from the germline V gene (reference sequence). DNA for the CDR3: TGTGCCAGTAGTAAGGGACACAAATCTGACTATGGCTACACCTTC. As protein: CASSKGHKSDYGYTF.

V usage is TRBV4-1 and J usage is TRBJ2-2; weak D call: TRBD2 (6 bases). V was cut by 1 base and J by 6 bases, with 12 bases left in between. Germline V gives CDR1 MGHRA, CDR2 YSYEKL. The CDR3 runs 15 residues. The DNA for the CDR3 is TGCGCCAGCAGCCAAGTTGGCGGGAAGGCCGGGGAGCTGTTTTTT. Its protein is CASSQVGGKAGELFF.